This T cell receptor (beta chain) derives from a study of early stage breast cancer tumors. Overall study findings and caveats: Unsorted bulk genomic DNA sequencing lacked pairing and functional marker data.

The V gene's germline CDR1 is SGDLS and CDR2 YYNGEE. The CDR3 contains 17 residues. The ends lost 0 bases at V and 2 bases at J; junction bases unmatched: 9. The repertoire was sequenced with immunoSEQ multiplex PCR; TCRdb's copy has only in-frame clones and lacks some. The table includes about 36,000 clones, approximately 69% detected once. With regard to this clone: Its specificity is not known.

The receptor's source is a person aged 55-75 years with breast cancer. Sequences were obtained from blood. The chain uses TRBV9 and TRBJ1-1, with 8 nucleotides matching TRBD1. The CDR3 is CASSVATGAGGNTEAFF. The CDR3, as DNA: TGTGCCAGCAGCGTAGCTACGGGGGCAGGGGGCAACACTGAAGCTTTCTTT.